A single TCR beta chain is shown here with its context. Its antigen is not identified. This entry comes from a study of T cells in Graves' hyperthyroidism and ophthalmopathy. Study-wide results and limits: Stable hyperthyroidism was told apart from ophthalmopathy by a model built on 13 V-J features.

The germline gives CDR1 SGHRS, CDR2 YFSETQ. V gave up 4 bases and J gave up 6 bases, with 16 bases separating them. This CDR3 has 15 residues. A patient was excluded if there was uncontrolled infection, other autoimmune disease, pregnancy or lactation. Orbital computed tomography, thyroid ultrasound, serum thyroxine and TRAb, and clinical symptoms together informed the diagnoses. TCR beta CDR3 region amplification was performed from RNA transcripts. The HTBI primer set was used in a first-round RT-PCR of the TCR CDR3. In TCRdb, the multiplex PCR reads were re-called with MiXCR into one record per CDR3 protein. This table has 490,000 or so distinct CDR3 sequences, 40% to 55% appearing once.

This chain uses TRBV5-1 with TRBJ2-2; D may be TRBD1 (5 bases). The receptor comes from an adult woman with Graves' disease, either hyperthyroidism or ophthalmopathy (not recorded which). The sequencing input was peripheral blood or thyroid tissue (not recorded which). This chain's CDR3 is CASSEQEMGPGELFF. In DNA, the CDR3 is TGCGCCAGCAGCGAACAGGAGATGGGGCCCGGGGAGCTGTTTTTT.